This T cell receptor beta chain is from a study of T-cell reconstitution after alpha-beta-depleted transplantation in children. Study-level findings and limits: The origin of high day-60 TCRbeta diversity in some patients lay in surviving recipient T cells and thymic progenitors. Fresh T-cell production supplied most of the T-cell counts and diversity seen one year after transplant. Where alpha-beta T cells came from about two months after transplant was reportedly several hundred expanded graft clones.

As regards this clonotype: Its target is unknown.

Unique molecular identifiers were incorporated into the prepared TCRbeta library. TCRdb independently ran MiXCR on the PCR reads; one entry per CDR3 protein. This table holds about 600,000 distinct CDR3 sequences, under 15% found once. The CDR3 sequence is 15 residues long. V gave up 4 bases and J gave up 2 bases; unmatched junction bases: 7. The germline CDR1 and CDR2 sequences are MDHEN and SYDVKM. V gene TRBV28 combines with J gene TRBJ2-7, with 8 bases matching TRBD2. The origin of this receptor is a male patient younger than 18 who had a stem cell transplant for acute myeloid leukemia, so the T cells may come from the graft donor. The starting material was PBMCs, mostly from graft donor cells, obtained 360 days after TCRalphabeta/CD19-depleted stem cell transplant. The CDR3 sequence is CASSSPGGLAYEQYF. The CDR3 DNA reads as TGTGCCAGCAGTTCCCCTGGGGGACTAGCCTACGAGCAGTACTTC.